The clone carrying this T cell receptor beta chain has just a few counts. V shed 0 bases and J shed 8 bases, with 13 bases lying between them. The CDR3 sequence is 14 residues long. Germline V lookup: CDR1 MNHNY, CDR2 SVGAGI (reference sequence). This sample is part of a study of beta chain features in type 1 diabetes. All of the isolated RNA was reverse transcribed, so expressed TCRB transcripts were sequenced. Profiling relied on immunoSEQ multiplex PCR, and the TCRdb table lists in-frame clones only, not all of them. Found here are 810,000 or so clones, about a sixth of them singletons; the top ten hold 0.02% to 0.025%.

The sample consisted of naive CD4+ T cells from blood. The sequence came from a woman aged 18 to 35 in good health. This chain uses TRBV6-6 with TRBJ1-2; D is uncertain. The CDR3 nucleotides read TGTGCCAGCAGTTACTCAGCGGGAATCGGAGGCTACACCTTC. Translated: CASSYSAGIGGYTF.